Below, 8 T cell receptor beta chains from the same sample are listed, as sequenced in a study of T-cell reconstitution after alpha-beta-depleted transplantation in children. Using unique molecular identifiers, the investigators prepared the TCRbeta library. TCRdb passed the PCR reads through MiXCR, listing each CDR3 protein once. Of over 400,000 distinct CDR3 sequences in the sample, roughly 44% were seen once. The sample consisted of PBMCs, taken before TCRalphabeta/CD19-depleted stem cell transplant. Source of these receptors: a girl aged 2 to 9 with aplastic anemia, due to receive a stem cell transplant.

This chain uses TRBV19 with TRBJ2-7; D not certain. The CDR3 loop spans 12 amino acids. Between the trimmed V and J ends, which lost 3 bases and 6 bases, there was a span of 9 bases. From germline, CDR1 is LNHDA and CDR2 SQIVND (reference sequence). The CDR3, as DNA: TGTGCCAGTAGTATCATCGGGTCCGAGCAGTACTTC. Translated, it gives CASSIIGSEQYF.

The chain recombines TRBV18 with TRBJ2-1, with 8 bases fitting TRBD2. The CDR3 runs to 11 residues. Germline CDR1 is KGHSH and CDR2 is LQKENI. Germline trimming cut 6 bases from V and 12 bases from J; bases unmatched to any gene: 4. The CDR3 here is CASSVGGVQFF. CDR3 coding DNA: TGTGCCAGCTCTGTCGGGGGGGTGCAGTTCTTC.

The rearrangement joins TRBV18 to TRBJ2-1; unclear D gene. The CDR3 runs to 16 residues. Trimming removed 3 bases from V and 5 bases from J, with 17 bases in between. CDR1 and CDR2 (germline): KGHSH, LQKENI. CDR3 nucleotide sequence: TGTGCCAGCTCACCTAGTTTGGGGTCCCAACACAATGAGCAGTTCTTC. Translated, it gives CASSPSLGSQHNEQFF.

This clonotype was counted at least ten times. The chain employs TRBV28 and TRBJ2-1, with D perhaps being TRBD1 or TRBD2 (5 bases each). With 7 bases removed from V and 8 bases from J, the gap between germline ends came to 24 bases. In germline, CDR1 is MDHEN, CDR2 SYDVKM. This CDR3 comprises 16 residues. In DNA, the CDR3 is TGTGCCAGCACCACCCCGGGGACGGCCCGGTCGGATGAGCAGTTCTTC. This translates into CASTTPGTARSDEQFF.

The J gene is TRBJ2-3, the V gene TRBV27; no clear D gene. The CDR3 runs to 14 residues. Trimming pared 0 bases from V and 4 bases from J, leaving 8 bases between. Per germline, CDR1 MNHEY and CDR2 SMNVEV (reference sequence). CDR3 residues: CASSLSTAPDTQYF. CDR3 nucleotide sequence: TGTGCCAGCAGTTTATCGACGGCCCCAGATACGCAGTATTTT.

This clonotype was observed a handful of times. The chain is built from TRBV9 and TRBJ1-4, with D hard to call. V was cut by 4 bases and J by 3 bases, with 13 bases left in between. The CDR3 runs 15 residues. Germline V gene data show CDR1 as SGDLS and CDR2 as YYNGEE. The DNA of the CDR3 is TGTGCCAGCAGCCCCCGGGGAGGCTCTAATGAAAAACTGTTTTTT. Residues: CASSPRGGSNEKLFF. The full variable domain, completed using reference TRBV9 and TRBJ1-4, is DSGVTQTPKHLITATGQRVTLRCSPRSGDLSVYWYQQSLDQGLQFLIQYYNGEERAKGNILERFSAQQFPDLHSELNLSSLELGDSALYFCASSPRGGSNEKLFFGSGTQLSVL.

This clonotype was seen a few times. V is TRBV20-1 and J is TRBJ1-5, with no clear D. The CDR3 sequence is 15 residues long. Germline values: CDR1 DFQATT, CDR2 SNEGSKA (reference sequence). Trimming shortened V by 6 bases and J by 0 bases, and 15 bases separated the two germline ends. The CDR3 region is CSAIWQADSNQPQHF. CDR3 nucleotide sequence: TGCAGTGCCATCTGGCAGGCCGATAGCAATCAGCCCCAGCATTTT.

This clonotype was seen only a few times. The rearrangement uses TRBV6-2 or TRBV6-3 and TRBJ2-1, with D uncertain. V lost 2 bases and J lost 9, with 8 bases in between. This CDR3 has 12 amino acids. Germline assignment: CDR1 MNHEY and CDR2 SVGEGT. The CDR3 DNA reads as TGTGCCAGCAGTTACGGGAACGGTGAGCAGTTCTTC. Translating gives CASSYGNGEQFF.